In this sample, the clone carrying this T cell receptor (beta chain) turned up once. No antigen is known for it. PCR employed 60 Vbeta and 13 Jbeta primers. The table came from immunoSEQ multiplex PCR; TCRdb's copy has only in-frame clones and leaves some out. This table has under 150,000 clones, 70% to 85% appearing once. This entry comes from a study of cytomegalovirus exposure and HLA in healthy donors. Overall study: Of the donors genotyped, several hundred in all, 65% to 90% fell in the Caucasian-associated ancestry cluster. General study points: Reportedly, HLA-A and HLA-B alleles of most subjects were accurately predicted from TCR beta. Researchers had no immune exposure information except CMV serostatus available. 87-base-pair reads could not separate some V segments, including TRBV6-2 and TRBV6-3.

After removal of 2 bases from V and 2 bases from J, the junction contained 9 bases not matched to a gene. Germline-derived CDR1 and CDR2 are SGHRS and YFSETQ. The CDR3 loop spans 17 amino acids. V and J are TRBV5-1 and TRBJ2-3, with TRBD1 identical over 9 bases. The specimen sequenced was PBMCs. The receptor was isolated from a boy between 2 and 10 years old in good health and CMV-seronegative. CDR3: CASSFTRQGETTDTQYF. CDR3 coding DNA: TGCGCCAGCAGCTTTACCCGACAGGGGGAGACCACAGATACGCAGTATTTT.